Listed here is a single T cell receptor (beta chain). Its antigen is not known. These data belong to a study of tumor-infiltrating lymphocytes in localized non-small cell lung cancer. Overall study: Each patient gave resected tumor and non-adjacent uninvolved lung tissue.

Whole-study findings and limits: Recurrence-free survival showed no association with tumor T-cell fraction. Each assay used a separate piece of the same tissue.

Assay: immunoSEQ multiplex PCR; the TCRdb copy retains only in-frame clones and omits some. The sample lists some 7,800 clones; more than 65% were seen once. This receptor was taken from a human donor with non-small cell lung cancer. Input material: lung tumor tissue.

This CDR3 is CASSQLGRYRDNYEQYF. The CDR3 DNA reads as TGTGCCAGCAGCCAACTTGGGCGCTACAGGGATAACTACGAGCAGTACTTC. The chain uses TRBV14 and TRBJ2-7; D possibly corresponds to TRBD1 (6 bases). V was pared by 2 bases and J by 3 bases, with 20 bases between. Germline CDR1 and CDR2: SGHDN and FVKESK. The CDR3 has 17 residues.